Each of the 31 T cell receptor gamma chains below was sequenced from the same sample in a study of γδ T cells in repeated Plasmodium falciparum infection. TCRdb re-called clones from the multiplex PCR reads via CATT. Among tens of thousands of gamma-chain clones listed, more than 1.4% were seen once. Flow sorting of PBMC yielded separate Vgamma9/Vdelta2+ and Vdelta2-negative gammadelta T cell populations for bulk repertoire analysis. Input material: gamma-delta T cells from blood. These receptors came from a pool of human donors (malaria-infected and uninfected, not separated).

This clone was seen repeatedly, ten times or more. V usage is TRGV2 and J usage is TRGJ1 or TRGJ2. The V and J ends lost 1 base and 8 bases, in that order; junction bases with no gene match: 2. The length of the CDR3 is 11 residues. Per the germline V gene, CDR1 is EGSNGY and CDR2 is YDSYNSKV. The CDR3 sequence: CATWDGDKKLF. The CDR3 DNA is TGTGCCACCTGGGACGGAGATAAGAAACTCTTT.

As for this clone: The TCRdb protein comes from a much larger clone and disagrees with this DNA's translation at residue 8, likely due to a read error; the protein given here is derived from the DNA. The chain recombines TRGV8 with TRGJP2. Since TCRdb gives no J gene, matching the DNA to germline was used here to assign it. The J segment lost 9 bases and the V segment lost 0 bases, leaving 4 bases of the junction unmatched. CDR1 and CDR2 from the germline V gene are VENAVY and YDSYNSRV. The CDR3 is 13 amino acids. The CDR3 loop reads CATWDRRNWIKTF. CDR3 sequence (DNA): TGTGCCACCTGGGATAGGCGTAATTGGATCAAGACGTTT.

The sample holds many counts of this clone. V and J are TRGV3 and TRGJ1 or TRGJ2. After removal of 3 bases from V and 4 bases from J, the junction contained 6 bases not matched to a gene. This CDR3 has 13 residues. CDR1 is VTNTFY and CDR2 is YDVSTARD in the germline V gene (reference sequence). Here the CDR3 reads CATWDRTYYKKLF. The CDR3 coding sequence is TGTGCCACCTGGGACCGAACCTATTATAAGAAACTCTTT.

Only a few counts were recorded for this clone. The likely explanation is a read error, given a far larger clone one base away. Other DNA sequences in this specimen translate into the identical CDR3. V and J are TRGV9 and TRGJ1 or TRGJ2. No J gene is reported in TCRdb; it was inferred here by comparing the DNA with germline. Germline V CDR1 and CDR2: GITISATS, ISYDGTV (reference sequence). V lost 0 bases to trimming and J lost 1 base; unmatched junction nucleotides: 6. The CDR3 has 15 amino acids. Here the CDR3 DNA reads TGTGCCTTGTGGGAGGTGCAGCCCAATTATTATAAGAAACTCTTT. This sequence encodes CALWEVQPNYYKKLF.

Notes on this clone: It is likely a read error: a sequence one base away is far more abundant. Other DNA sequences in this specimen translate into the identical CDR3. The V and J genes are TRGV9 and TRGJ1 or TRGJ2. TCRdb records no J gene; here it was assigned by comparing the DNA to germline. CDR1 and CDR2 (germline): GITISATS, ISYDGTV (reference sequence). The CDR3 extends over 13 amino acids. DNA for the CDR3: TGCGCCTTGTGGGAGGTGCGGGATGGGGGGAAACTCTTT. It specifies CALWEVRDGGKLF.

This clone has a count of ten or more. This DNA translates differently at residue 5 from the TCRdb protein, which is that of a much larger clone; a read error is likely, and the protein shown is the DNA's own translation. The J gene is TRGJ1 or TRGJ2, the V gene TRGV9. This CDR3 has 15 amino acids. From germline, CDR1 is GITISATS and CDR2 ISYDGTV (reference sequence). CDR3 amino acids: CALWGVYSKIYKKLF. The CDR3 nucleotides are TGTGCCTTGTGGGGGGTGTATTCAAAAATTTATAAGAAACTCTTT.

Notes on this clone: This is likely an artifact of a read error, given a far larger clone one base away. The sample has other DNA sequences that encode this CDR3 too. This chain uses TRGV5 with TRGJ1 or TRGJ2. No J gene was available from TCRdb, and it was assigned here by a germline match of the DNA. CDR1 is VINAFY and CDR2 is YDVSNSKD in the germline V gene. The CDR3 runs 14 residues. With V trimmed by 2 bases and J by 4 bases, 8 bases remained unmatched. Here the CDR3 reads CATWDTPPYYKKLF. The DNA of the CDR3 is TGTGCCACCTGGGACACCCCACCCTATTATAAGAAACTCTTT.

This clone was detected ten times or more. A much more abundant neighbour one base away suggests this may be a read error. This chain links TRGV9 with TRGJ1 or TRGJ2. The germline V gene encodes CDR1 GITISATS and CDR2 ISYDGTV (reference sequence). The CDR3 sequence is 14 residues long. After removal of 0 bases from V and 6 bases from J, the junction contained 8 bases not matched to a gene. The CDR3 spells CALWEVLRGYKKLF. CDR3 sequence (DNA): TGTGCCTTGTGGGAGGTGCTCCGTGGTTATAAGAAACTCTTT.

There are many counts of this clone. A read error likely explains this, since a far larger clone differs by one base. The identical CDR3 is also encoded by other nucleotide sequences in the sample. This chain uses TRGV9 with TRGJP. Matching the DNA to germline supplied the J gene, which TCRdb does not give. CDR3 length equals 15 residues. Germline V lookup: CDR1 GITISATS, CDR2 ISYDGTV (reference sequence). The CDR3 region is CALWVEELGKKIKVF. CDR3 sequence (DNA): TGTGCCCTGTGGGTCGAAGAGTTGGGCAAAAAAATCAAGGTATTT.

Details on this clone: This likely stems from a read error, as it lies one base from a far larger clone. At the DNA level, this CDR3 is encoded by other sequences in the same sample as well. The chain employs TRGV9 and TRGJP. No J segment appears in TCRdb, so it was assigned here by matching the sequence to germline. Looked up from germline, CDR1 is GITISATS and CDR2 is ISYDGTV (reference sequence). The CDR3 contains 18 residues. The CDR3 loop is CALWEIPQPELGKKIKVF. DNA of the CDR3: TGTGCCTTGTGGGAAATCCCCCAGCCAGAGCTGGGCAAAAAAATCAAGGTATTT.

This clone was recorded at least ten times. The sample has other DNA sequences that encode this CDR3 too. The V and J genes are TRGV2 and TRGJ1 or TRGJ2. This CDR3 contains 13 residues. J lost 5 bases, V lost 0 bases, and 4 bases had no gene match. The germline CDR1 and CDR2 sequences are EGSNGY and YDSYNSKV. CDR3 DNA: TGTGCCACCTGGGACGGGCTCAATTATAAGAAACTCTTT. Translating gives CATWDGLNYKKLF.

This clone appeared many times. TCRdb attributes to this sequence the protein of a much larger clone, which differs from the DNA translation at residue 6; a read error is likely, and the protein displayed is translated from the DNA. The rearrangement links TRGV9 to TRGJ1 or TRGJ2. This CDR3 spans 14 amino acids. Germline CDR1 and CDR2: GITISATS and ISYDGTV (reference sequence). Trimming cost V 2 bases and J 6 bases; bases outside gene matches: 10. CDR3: CALWEALLGYKKLF. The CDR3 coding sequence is TGTGCCTTGTGGGAGGCGCTCCTTGGTTATAAGAAACTCTTT.

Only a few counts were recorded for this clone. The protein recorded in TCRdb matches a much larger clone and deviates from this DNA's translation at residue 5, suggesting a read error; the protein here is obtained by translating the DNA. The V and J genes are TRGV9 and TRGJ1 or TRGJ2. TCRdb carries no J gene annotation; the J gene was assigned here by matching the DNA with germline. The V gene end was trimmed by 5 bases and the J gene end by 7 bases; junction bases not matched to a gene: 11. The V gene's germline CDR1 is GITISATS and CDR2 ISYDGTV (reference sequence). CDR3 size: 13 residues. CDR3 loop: CALWVVRRYKKLF. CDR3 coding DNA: TGTGCCTTGTGGGTGGTTCGAAGGTATAAGAAACTCTTT.

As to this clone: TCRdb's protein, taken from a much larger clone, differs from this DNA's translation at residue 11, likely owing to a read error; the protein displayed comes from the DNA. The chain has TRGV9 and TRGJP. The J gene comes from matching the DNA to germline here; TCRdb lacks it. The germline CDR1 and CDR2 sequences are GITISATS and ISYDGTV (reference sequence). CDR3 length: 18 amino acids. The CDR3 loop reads CALWEVGTQEMGKKIKVF. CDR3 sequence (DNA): TGTGCCTTGTGGGAGGTGGGTACGCAAGAGATGGGCAAAAAAATCAAGGTATTT.

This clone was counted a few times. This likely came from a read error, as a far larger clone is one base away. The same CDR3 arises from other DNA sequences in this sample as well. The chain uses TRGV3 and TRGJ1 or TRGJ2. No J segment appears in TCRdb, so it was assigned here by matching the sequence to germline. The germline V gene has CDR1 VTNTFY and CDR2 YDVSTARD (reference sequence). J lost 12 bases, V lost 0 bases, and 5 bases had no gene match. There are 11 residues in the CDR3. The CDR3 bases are TGTGCCACCTGGGACAGGCGGTTGAAACTCTTT. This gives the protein CATWDRRLKLF.

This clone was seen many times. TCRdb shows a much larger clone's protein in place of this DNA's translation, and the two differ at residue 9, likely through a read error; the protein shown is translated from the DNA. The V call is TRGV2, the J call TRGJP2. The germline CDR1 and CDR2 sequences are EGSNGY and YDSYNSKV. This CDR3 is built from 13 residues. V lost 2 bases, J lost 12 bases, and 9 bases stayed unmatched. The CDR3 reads CATWDEADGIKTF. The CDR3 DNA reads TGTGCCACCTGGGACGAAGCGGATGGGATCAAGACGTTT.

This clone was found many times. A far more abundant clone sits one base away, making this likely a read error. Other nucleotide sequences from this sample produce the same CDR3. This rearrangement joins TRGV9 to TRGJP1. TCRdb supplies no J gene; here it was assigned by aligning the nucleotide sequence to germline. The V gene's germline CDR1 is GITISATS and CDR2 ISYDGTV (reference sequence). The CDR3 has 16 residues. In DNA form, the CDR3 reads TGCGCCTTGTGGGAGGTCCGGTATGGCACTGGTTGGTTCAAGATATTT. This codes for CALWEVRYGTGWFKIF.

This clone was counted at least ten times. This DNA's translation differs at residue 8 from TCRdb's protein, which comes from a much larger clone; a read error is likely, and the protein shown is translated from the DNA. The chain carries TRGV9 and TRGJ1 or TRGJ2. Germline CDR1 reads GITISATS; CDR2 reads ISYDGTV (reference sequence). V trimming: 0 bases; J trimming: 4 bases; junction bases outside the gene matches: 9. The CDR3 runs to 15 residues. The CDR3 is CALWEVQEVYYKKLF. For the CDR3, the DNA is TGTGCCTTGTGGGAGGTGCAGGAAGTCTATTATAAGAAACTCTTT.

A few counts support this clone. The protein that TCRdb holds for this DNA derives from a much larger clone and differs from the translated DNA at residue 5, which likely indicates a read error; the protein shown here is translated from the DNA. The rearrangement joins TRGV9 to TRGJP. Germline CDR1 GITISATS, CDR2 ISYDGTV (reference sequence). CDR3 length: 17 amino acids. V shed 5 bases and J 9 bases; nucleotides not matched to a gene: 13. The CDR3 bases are TGTGCCTTGTGGGGGGATCACACAGGGTTGGGCAAAAAAATCAAGGTATTT. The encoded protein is CALWGDHTGLGKKIKVF.

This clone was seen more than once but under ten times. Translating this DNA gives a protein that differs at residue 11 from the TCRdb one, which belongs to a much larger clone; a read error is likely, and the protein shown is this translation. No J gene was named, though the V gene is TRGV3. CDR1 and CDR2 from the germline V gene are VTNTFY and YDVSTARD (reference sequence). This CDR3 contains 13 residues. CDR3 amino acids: CATWDRPRDKRLF. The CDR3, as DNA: TGTGCCACCTGGGACAGGCCCCGTGATAAGAGACTCTTT.

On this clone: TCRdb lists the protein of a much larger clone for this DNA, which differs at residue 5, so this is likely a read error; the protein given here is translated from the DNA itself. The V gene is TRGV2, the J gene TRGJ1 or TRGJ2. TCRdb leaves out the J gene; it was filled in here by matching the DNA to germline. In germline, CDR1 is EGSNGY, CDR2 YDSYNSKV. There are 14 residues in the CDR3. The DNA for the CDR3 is TGTGCCACCTGGGGCGGGCCGGTCTATTATAAGAAACTCTTT. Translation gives CATWGGPVYYKKLF.

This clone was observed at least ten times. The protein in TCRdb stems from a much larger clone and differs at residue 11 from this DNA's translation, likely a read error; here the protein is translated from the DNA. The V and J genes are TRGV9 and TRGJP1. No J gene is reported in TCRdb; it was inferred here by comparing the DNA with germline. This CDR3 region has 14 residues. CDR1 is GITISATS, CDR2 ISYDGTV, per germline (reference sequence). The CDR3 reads CALWEVRGGWSKIF. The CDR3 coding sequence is TGTGCCTTGTGGGAGGTTCGGGGGGGTTGGTCCAAGATATTT.

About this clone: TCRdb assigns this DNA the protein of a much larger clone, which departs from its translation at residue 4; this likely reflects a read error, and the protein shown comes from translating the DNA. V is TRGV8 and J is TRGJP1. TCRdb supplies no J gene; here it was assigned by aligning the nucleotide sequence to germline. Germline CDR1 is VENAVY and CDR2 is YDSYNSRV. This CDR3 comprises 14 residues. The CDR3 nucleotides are TGTGCCACCCGGGATATTGGCACTGGTTGGTTCAAGATATTT. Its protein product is CATRDIGTGWFKIF.

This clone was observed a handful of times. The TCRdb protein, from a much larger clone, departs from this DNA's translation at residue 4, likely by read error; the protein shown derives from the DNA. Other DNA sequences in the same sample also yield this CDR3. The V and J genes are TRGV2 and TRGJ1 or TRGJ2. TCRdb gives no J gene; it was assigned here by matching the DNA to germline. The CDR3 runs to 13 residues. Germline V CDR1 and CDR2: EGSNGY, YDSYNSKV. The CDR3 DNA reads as TGTGCCACCCGGGACGGGCCGGGCTATAAGAAACTCTTT. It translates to CATRDGPGYKKLF.

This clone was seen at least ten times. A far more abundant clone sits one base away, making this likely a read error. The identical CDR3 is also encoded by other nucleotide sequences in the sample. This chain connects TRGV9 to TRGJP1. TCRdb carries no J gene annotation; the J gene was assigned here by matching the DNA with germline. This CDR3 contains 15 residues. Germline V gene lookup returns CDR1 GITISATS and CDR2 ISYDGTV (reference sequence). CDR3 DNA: TGCGCCTTGTGGGAGGTGCAGCTCCGAGGTTGGTTCAAGATATTT. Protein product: CALWEVQLRGWFKIF.

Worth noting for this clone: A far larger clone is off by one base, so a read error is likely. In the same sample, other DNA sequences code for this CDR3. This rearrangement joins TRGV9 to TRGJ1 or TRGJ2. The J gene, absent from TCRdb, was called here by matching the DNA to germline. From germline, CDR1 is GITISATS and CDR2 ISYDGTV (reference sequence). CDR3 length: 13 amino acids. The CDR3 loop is CALWERDYYKKLF. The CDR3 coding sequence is TGTGCCCTGTGGGAGAGGGATTATTATAAGAAACTCTTT.

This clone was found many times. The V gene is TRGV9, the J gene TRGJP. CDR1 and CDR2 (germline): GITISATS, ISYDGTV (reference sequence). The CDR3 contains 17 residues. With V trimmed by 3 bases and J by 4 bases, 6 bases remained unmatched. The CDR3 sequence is CALWESRQELGKKIKVF. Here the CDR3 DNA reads TGTGCCTTGTGGGAGTCTCGACAAGAGTTGGGCAAAAAAATCAAGGTATTT.

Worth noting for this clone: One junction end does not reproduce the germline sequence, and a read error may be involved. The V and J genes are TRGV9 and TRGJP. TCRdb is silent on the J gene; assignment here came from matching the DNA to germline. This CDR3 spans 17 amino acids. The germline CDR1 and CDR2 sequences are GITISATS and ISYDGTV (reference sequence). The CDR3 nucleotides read TGTGCCTTGTGGAAGAAACCCCAAGAGTTAGGCAAAAAAATCAAGGTATTT. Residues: CALWKKPQELGKKIKVF.

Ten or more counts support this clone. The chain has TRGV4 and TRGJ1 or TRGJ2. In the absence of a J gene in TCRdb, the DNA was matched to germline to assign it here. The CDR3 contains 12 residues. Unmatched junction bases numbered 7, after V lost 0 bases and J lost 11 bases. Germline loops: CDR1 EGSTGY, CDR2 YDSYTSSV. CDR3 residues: CATWDGQAEKLF. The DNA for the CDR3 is TGTGCCACCTGGGATGGGCAAGCGGAGAAACTCTTT.

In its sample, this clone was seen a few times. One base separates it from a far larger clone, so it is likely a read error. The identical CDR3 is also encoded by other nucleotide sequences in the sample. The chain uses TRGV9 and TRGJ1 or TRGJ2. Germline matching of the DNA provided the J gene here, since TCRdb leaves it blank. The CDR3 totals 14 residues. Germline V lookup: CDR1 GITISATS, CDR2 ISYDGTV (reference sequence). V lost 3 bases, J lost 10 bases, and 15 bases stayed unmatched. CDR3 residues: CALWELGVAKKKLF. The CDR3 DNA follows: TGTGCCTTGTGGGAGCTTGGGGTAGCTAAAAAGAAACTCTTT.

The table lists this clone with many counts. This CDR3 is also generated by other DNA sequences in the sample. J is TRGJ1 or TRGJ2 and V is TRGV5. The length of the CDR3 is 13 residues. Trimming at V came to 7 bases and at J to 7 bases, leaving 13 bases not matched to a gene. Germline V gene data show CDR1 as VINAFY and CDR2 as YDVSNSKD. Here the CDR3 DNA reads TGTGCCACCTGCGACCCATTATTATATAAGAAACTCTTT. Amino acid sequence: CATCDPLLYKKLF.